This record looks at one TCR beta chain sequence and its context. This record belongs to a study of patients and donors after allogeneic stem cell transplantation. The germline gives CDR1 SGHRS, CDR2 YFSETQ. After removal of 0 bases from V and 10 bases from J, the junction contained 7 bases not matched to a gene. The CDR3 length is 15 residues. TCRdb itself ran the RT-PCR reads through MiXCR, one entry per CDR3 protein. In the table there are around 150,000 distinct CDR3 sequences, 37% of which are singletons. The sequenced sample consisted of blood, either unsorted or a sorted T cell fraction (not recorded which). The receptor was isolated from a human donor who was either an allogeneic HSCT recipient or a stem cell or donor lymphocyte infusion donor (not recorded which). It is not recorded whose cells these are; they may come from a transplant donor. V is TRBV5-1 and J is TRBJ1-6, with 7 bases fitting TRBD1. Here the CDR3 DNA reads TGCGCCAGCAGCTTGGCAGGGGGGGAAAGATCACCCCTCCACTTT. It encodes CASSLAGGERSPLHF.